A single sample gave rise to the 10 T cell receptor beta chains below, sequenced in a study of post-analysis software for immune sequencing data. The study's findings and limits: Five TRBV segments occurring more often in patients than controls included TRBV5-6, TRBV5-1 and TRBV20-1.

The library was made from cDNA and included unique molecular identifiers. TCRdb fed the PCR reads into MiXCR, producing one record per CDR3 protein. The sample includes under 900,000 distinct CDR3 sequences, about 50% of them seen just once. No antigen is known for these receptors. Source material: blood. The receptors shown here come from a girl aged 5 to 17 with multiple sclerosis.

This clonotype was recorded a few times. The V gene is TRBV29-1, the J gene TRBJ2-5; weak D call: TRBD1 (5 bases). V gave up 7 bases and J gave up 2 bases, with 14 bases separating them. Germline values: CDR1 SQVTM, CDR2 ANQGSEA. This CDR3 contains 13 residues. The CDR3 DNA is TGCAGCGCCCGACAGTCCAGACAAGAGACCCAGTACTTC. The encoded protein is CSARQSRQETQYF. The whole variable domain, filled in from reference TRBV29-1 and TRBJ2-5, reads SAVISQKPSRDICQRGTSLTIQCQVDSQVTMMFWYRQQPGQSLTLIATANQGSEATYESGFVIDKFPISRPNLTFSTLTVSNMSPEDSSIYLCSARQSRQETQYFGPGTRLLVL.

The chain uses TRBV6-5 and TRBJ2-3; 9 nucleotides agree with TRBD1. V was pared by 5 bases and J by 8 bases, with 5 bases of the junction left unmatched. Germline loops: CDR1 MNHEY, CDR2 SVGAGI. This CDR3 region has 13 residues. CDR3 sequence: CASSQGDRATQYF. As DNA, the CDR3 is TGTGCCAGCAGTCAGGGGGACAGGGCTACGCAGTATTTT.

This sequence joins TRBV12-3 or TRBV12-4 and TRBJ2-5, with D uncertain. The CDR3 has 13 amino acids. Trimming removed 1 base from V and 5 bases from J, with 8 bases in between. The CDR3 protein is CASSLGGWETQYF. The CDR3 coding sequence is TGTGCCAGCAGTTTAGGGGGTTGGGAGACCCAGTACTTC.

As regards this clonotype: Germline is not matched at one junction end, which may reflect a read error. V is TRBV7-7 and J is TRBJ2-5; a weak D match, TRBD2 (5 bases). Germline V gene lookup returns CDR1 SSHAT and CDR2 FNYEAQ (reference sequence). The CDR3 spans 13 residues. The CDR3 nucleotides read TGTGCTAGCAGCTTAGCGTACGGTGAGGAGCAGTACTTC. Amino acids: CASSLAYGEEQYF.

The J gene is TRBJ2-3, the V gene TRBV27; D is uncertain. CDR1 MNHEY and CDR2 SMNVEV come from the germline V gene (reference sequence). Deletions cut 5 bases from V and 4 bases from J, with 10 bases between. This CDR3 contains 13 residues. In DNA form, the CDR3 reads TGTGCCAGCAGTCCACTGGTTGCAGATACGCAGTATTTT. It yields the protein CASSPLVADTQYF.

This clonotype was counted between two and nine times. The V call is TRBV5-1, the J call TRBJ1-2; D is ambiguous. Germline V gives CDR1 SGHRS, CDR2 YFSETQ. This CDR3 has 12 residues. V gave up 0 bases and J gave up 7 bases, with 7 bases separating them. The CDR3 spells CASSLAERGYTF. DNA for the CDR3: TGCGCCAGCAGCTTGGCGGAACGTGGCTACACCTTC.

This chain joins TRBV20-1 and TRBJ2-1; 8 nucleotides agree with TRBD2. The germline V gene encodes CDR1 DFQATT and CDR2 SNEGSKA (reference sequence). The trim removed 2 bases at V and 13 bases at J, leaving 10 bases unmatched. The CDR3 runs to 13 residues. CDR3 sequence: CSARISSGLTQFF. CDR3 coding DNA: TGCAGTGCTAGAATTTCTAGCGGGCTAACACAGTTCTTC.

The chain combines TRBV10-3 with TRBJ2-7; 11 bases are a match to TRBD2. V gave up 6 bases and J gave up 0 bases; unmatched junction bases: 4. Germline values: CDR1 ENHRY, CDR2 SYGVKD. The CDR3 is 15 amino acids. The CDR3 nucleotides read TGTGCCATCAGCCAACTAGCGGGGGTCTCCTACGAGCAGTACTTC. Residues: CAISQLAGVSYEQYF.

This clonotype was observed a handful of times. The rearrangement uses TRBV19 and TRBJ1-4, with a possible D match to TRBD1 (5 bases). Germline CDR1 reads LNHDA; CDR2 reads SQIVND (reference sequence). V lost 4 bases and J lost 5, with 14 bases in between. CDR3 length: 15 residues. DNA for the CDR3: TGTGCCAGTAGTACACCGACAGCCAGCAATGAAAAACTGTTTTTT. Encoded protein: CASSTPTASNEKLFF.

The chain joins TRBV14 to TRBJ2-1, with TRBD2 as a possible D gene (6 bases). V was cut by 2 bases and J by 8 bases, with 10 bases left in between. The CDR3 spans 13 residues. Germline lookup yields CDR1 SGHDN and CDR2 FVKESK. The chain's CDR3 is CASSQRLDDEQFF. The CDR3 DNA sequence: TGTGCCAGCAGCCAACGACTAGATGATGAGCAGTTCTTC.